Reported below is one TCR beta chain. Its antigen remains unidentified. No per-base quality is available; no much larger clone lies one base away. This record belongs to a study of blood T cells in healthy people across ages (dated by TCRdb to the mid-2010s). Background for the entire study: In model experiments, template switching captured roughly one uniquely barcoded TCR beta cDNA molecule for every two T cells. The donors were split into four age groups: young (average around 15 years), middle-aged (around 40), aged (roughly 60) and long-lived (about 82). To avoid experimental bias, donors of different ages were distributed randomly across sequencing lanes. The study analyzed two additional independent replicas of 1 million unique cDNA reads from the same blood draw for two donors, one aged 18 to 29 and one aged 80 or older. Using deep sequencing normalized with unique cDNA molecular identifiers, the study measured how TCR beta repertoire diversity changes with age.

The roughly 39 donors, aged about 6 to 100 years, were systemically healthy Caucasian individuals from Russia. Each donor gave 8 to 10 milliliters of peripheral blood, drawn into EDTA-treated Vacutainer tubes. Ficoll-Paque density-gradient centrifugation was used to isolate PBMCs, with at least 6.5 million per sample. Trizol reagent was used to extract total RNA from the PBMCs, yielding at least 6 micrograms per sample. Naive CD45RAhigh/CD27high T cell percentages were measured by flow cytometry on a PBMC aliquot from every donor. On the study overall, not on this receptor specifically: As age increased, observed TCR beta diversity per million T cells dropped in a roughly linear way, and a significant reduction was already evident by age roughly 40. A strong correlation was found between observed TCR beta diversity and the percentage of naive T cells measured by flow cytometry. Because donor CMV infection status was unknown, age-related changes in expanded clonotypes were potentially confounded. Bulk unsorted PBMC profiling prevented conclusive comparison of naive and antigen-experienced compartments. The long-lived group showed more naive CD4+ T cells, fewer expanded clones and increased TCR diversity than the aged group, suggesting age selection. Estimates of total diversity based on one million sequenced T cells were considered lower bounds and underestimates.

Libraries were built with 5' RACE. The sequencer listed for this sample is Illumina HiSeq 2500. A second roughly 7 to 11 cycle PCR used a sample-barcoded 5' primer and a J-beta primer mix. A template-switch 5' adaptor carrying 12 random nucleotides introduced a unique molecular identifier onto each TCR beta cDNA molecule. Each sample yielded at least 3 million CDR3-containing paired-end reads. All of the RNA was converted into first-strand cDNA using the Mint cDNA synthesis kit, with a TRBC-specific oligonucleotide serving as the primer. After uracil-DNA glycosylase treatment, a first 18-cycle PCR used universal primers M1SS and BC2_uni_R on all cDNA. Processing in the source paper ran as follows. For normalization, 1 million high-quality reads were randomly selected from each sample, with every read carrying a distinct molecular identifier. Instead of being binned into consensus sequences, reads that shared molecular identifiers were thrown out. MiTCR, with a Q25 quality threshold and the strictest error-elimination algorithm, was used for CDR3 identification, clonotype clustering and error correction. A nonparametric unseen species model with Euler transformation was used to estimate a lower bound on total TCR beta diversity. Starting from the raw public reads, TCRdb applied fastp trimming at Q25, assembled clones with MiXCR and retained in-frame beta chains. Every CDR3 protein is listed once, alongside the most common genes and DNA of its rows. V and J calls and clone size were set by TCRdb, not the authors. The table for this sample lists roughly 1.5 million distinct CDR3 sequences; approximately 42% of them were counted only once. The ten largest clones take up around 4% of the sample.

CDR1 and CDR2 (SGHTA, FQGNSA) derive from the germline V gene. A distance of 9 bases separates the germline ends of V and J, which lose 3 bases and 2 bases respectively. The CDR3 contains 14 residues, cysteine and phenylalanine counted. Only the CDR3 portion is preserved as DNA: 42 bases, with reading frame beginning at the first base. The sequence is built from TRBV7-2 and TRBJ2-3; the D segment cannot be called with confidence. Sequenced sample: blood. The TCR was taken from a woman in her late teens or twenties in good health. CDR3 protein: CASSFVGNTDTQYF. The nucleotide sequence reads TGTGCCAGCAGCTTCGTAGGGAACACAGATACGCAGTATTTT. Reference TRBV7-2 and TRBJ2-3 genes cover what lies past the CDR3, so the full variable domain is GAGVSQSPSNKVTEKGKDVELRCDPISGHTALYWYRQSLGQGLEFLIYFQGNSAPDKSGLPSDRFSAERTGGSVSTLTIQRTQQEDSAVYLCASSFVGNTDTQYFGPGTRLTVL.